The 30 T cell receptor beta chains listed next were all sequenced from one sample in a study of CXCR3-negative and CXCR3-positive naive CD8 T cells. The study made its TRB cDNA libraries by 5' RACE, adding UMI labels. TCRdb processed the 5' RACE reads again and assigns one entry to each CDR3 protein, with no DNA. The data show tens of thousands of distinct CDR3 sequences, and the top ten clones hold around 1%. Sequencing input: naive CXCR3- CD8+ T cells from blood. Regarding subset: CD45RO-CCR7+CD27+CD95- naive CD8+ T cells lacking CXCR3 (TNR3-). These receptors were taken from a human donor in good health. Some clones in this sample may be carry-over from other donors' samples.

The rearrangement links TRBV4-2 to TRBJ1-6; TCRdb selects TRBD1, and the lack of DNA leaves this call unchecked. From germline, CDR1 is LGHNA and CDR2 YNFKEQ. The CDR3 covers 15 residues. Here the CDR3 reads CASSQQDRENSPLHF.

V gene TRBV3-1 combines with J gene TRBJ2-3; TCRdb returns TRBD2, unconfirmable since there is no DNA. In germline, CDR1 is LGHDT, CDR2 YNNKEL (reference sequence). This CDR3 spans 19 amino acids. The CDR3 sequence is CASSQDQAGVIPRTDTQYF.

This rearrangement joins TRBV29-1 to TRBJ1-1; TCRdb outputs TRBD1, but without DNA this stays unchecked. CDR1 is SQVTM and CDR2 is ANQGSEA in the germline V gene. This CDR3 region has 12 residues. The CDR3 reads CSGEVQGTEAFF. Drawing the rest from reference TRBV29-1 and TRBJ1-1, the complete variable domain is SAVISQKPSRDICQRGTSLTIQCQVDSQVTMMFWYRQQPGQSLTLIATANQGSEATYESGFVIDKFPISRPNLTFSTLTVSNMSPEDSSIYLCSGEVQGTEAFFGQGTRLTVV.

The rearrangement uses TRBV27 and TRBJ2-7. Germline lookup yields CDR1 MNHEY and CDR2 SMNVEV (reference sequence). The CDR3 is 14 residues long. This chain's CDR3 is CASSLGVGVYEQYF.

The chain employs TRBV6-6 and TRBJ2-7; there is no DNA to check the TCRdb D call of TRBD2. The CDR3 consists of 12 residues. From germline, CDR1 is MNHNY and CDR2 SVGAGI (reference sequence). The CDR3 loop reads CASSYGEYEQYF.

The chain carries TRBV6-4 and TRBJ2-6; TCRdb lists TRBD1, though no DNA is available to test this call. The CDR3 is 14 amino acids. The germline V gene has CDR1 MRHNA and CDR2 SNTAGT. CDR3 sequence: CASSEGVGANVLTF.

The rearrangement joins TRBV7-9 to TRBJ1-1. From germline, CDR1 is SEHNR and CDR2 FQNEAQ (reference sequence). CDR3 size: 15 residues. The CDR3 region is CASSLLAAGFTEAFF. The entire variable domain, with the rest obtained from reference TRBV7-9 and TRBJ1-1, is as follows: DTGVSQNPRHKITKRGQNVTFRCDPISEHNRLYWYRQTLGQGPEFLTYFQNEAQLEKSRLLSDRFSAERPKGSFSTLEIQRTEQGDSAMYLCASSLLAAGFTEAFFGQGTRLTVV.

The gene calls are TRBV28 and TRBJ2-1; TCRdb names TRBD2, which stays unverified in the absence of DNA. The CDR3 runs to 17 residues. The germline gives CDR1 MDHEN, CDR2 SYDVKM. The chain's CDR3 is CASSLSAGWSSYNEQFF.

The chain couples TRBV6-4 to TRBJ1-1; the TCRdb D gene call, TRBD1, has no DNA to confirm it. This CDR3 is 14 amino acids long. Germline V gene sequence: CDR1 MRHNA, CDR2 SNTAGT. The CDR3 reads CAISDRGRGGEAFF.

V usage is TRBV9 and J usage is TRBJ2-6. Germline V gene sequence: CDR1 SGDLS, CDR2 YYNGEE. The CDR3 is made up of 13 amino acids. The CDR3 spells CASRGSGANVLTF.

J is TRBJ2-5 and V is TRBV19; TCRdb proposes TRBD1, but this gene call is untestable without DNA. Germline V gene data show CDR1 as LNHDA and CDR2 as SQIVND (reference sequence). CDR3 length equals 14 residues. CDR3 sequence reads: CASSRQGSGETQYF.

The chain recombines TRBV14 with TRBJ2-2; TCRdb selects TRBD1, and the lack of DNA leaves this call unchecked. The CDR3 is 15 residues long. Germline-derived CDR1 and CDR2 are SGHDN and FVKESK. The CDR3 sequence is CASSQVPLGTGELFF. The full variable domain, its missing parts supplied by reference TRBV14 and TRBJ2-2, is EAGVTQFPSHSVIEKGQTVTLRCDPISGHDNLYWYRRVMGKEIKFLLHFVKESKQDESGMPNNRFLAERTGGTYSTLKVQPAELEDSGVYFCASSQVPLGTGELFFGEGSRLTVL.

The V call is TRBV29-1, the J call TRBJ1-2; no DNA is available, so the TRBD1 call from TCRdb remains unchecked. The CDR3 runs to 17 residues. Looked up from germline, CDR1 is SQVTM and CDR2 is ANQGSEA. The CDR3 reads CSVGWAERSSINYGYTF.

The chain has TRBV27 and TRBJ2-5; the TCRdb D gene call, TRBD1, has no DNA to confirm it. The germline V gene encodes CDR1 MNHEY and CDR2 SMNVEV (reference sequence). The length of the CDR3 is 15 residues. CDR3 protein: CASSLSGVAQETQYF.

V gene TRBV6-2 or TRBV6-3 combines with J gene TRBJ2-1. Germline V gene sequence: CDR1 MNHEY, CDR2 SVGEGT. The CDR3 has 12 amino acids. The CDR3 region is CASSYSYNEQFF.

The genes are TRBV6-1 and TRBJ1-5; TCRdb gives TRBD1 as the D gene, but with no DNA this cannot be confirmed. Germline CDR1 reads MNHNS; CDR2 reads SASEGT. The CDR3 sequence is 18 residues long. The CDR3 spells CASSRGQGVPDSNQPQHF.

The chain couples TRBV29-1 to TRBJ2-1; the D call of TRBD1 rests on TCRdb alone, since no DNA is present to check it. Per germline, CDR1 SQVTM and CDR2 ANQGSEA. The CDR3 runs 16 residues. The CDR3 region is CSVESPGRFSYNEQFF.

The V and J genes are TRBV27 and TRBJ1-2; the D call of TRBD1 rests on TCRdb alone, since no DNA is present to check it. The V gene's germline CDR1 is MNHEY and CDR2 SMNVEV (reference sequence). The CDR3 is 14 residues long. The CDR3 spells CASSFFPGGDGYTF.

This sequence joins TRBV29-1 and TRBJ2-7; checking the TCRdb D call of TRBD1 is not possible without DNA. This CDR3 has 13 amino acids. Germline V gives CDR1 SQVTM, CDR2 ANQGSEA. The CDR3 loop is CSVRGTSSYEQYF.

The chain joins TRBV29-1 to TRBJ2-1; TCRdb's D gene call, TRBD1, goes unchecked for lack of DNA. From germline, CDR1 is SQVTM and CDR2 ANQGSEA. This CDR3 has 15 residues. The CDR3 is CSVEPGTGGPNEQFF.

The gene calls are TRBV7-9 and TRBJ1-4. CDR3 length: 11 residues. Germline V CDR1 and CDR2: SEHNR, FQNEAQ (reference sequence). CDR3 loop: CASSLSEKLFF.

This chain links TRBV29-1 with TRBJ2-6; TCRdb's D call of TRBD1 is untestable without DNA. CDR1 and CDR2 from the germline V gene are SQVTM and ANQGSEA. The CDR3 has 16 amino acids. This CDR3 is CSAGTVESSGANVLTF.

The chain couples TRBV28 to TRBJ2-1; TCRdb reports TRBD1, a call that lacks DNA to check it against. Looked up from germline, CDR1 is MDHEN and CDR2 is SYDVKM. This CDR3 contains 15 residues. The chain's CDR3 is CASSQGASSYNEQFF. The whole variable domain, filled in from reference TRBV28 and TRBJ2-1, reads DVKVTQSSRYLVKRTGEKVFLECVQDMDHENMFWYRQDPGLGLRLIYFSYDVKMKEKGDIPEGYSVSREKKERFSLILESASTNQTSMYLCASSQGASSYNEQFFGPGTRLTVL.

The chain has TRBV20-1 and TRBJ2-7; TCRdb designates TRBD2, a call that cannot be tested without DNA. The CDR3 is 15 amino acids. Germline-derived CDR1 and CDR2 are DFQATT and SNEGSKA (reference sequence). The CDR3 is CSARGGGDFSWEQYF.

This chain joins TRBV29-1 and TRBJ1-1; TCRdb outputs TRBD1, but without DNA this stays unchecked. Germline V gives CDR1 SQVTM, CDR2 ANQGSEA. The CDR3 has 12 residues. CDR3 sequence reads: CSVAPGGTEAFF.

The chain joins TRBV20-1 to TRBJ2-5. CDR3 size: 14 residues. CDR1 is DFQATT and CDR2 is SNEGSKA in the germline V gene (reference sequence). CDR3 protein: CSARDQGPTETQYF.

CDR3 loop: CSASPPGVDHEQYF. V and J are TRBV20-1 and TRBJ2-7; there is no DNA to check the TCRdb D call of TRBD1. The CDR3 is 14 residues long. Germline V gene data show CDR1 as DFQATT and CDR2 as SNEGSKA (reference sequence).

The chain links TRBV9 to TRBJ2-7; there is no DNA to check the TCRdb D call of TRBD1. This CDR3 has 14 residues. In germline, CDR1 is SGDLS, CDR2 YYNGEE. The CDR3 sequence is CASSVAPALGEQYF.

This chain uses TRBV4-3 with TRBJ1-4; the D call from TCRdb, TRBD1, cannot be confirmed without DNA. The CDR3 totals 16 residues. Germline CDR1 LGHNA, CDR2 YSLEER. CDR3 residues: CASSQDVGGGVEKLFF.

J is TRBJ2-7 and V is TRBV29-1; TCRdb names TRBD1, which stays unverified in the absence of DNA. This CDR3 has 14 amino acids. The germline V gene has CDR1 SQVTM and CDR2 ANQGSEA. The CDR3 protein is CSVRAGTGSYEQYF.